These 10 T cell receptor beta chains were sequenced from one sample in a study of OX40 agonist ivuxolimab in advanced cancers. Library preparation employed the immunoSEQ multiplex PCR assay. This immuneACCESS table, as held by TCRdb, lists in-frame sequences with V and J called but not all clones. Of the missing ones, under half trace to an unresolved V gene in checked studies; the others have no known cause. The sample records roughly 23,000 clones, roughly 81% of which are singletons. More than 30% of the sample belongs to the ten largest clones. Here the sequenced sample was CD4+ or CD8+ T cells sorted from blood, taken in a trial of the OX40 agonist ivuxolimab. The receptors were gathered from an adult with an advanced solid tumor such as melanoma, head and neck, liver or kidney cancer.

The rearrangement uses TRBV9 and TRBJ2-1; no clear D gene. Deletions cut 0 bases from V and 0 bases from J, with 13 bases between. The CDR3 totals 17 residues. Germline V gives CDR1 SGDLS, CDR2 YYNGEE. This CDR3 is CASSVEDSRSSYNEQFF. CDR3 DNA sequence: TGTGCCAGCAGCGTAGAAGACTCCCGAAGCTCCTACAATGAGCAGTTCTTC.

The CDR3: CASSQESGAHEQFF. CDR3 DNA: TGTGCCAGCTCACAGGAGTCCGGGGCGCATGAGCAGTTCTTC. The chain joins TRBV18 to TRBJ2-1; D possibly uses TRBD1 or TRBD2 (5 bases each). Germline V CDR1 and CDR2: KGHSH, LQKENI. CDR3 length equals 14 residues. The V end lost 4 bases, the J end lost 8 bases, and 15 bases lay between the germline ends.

The CDR3 protein is CASSYRAAGTDTQYF. CDR3 sequence (DNA): TGTGCCAGCAGCTACCGGGCGGCGGGCACAGATACGCAGTATTTT. V is TRBV7-8 and J is TRBJ2-3; D remains ambiguous. The CDR3 is made up of 15 amino acids. The germline V gene encodes CDR1 SGHVS and CDR2 FQNEAQ. V lost 4 bases, J lost 1 base, and 12 bases lay in between. The entire variable domain, with the rest obtained from reference TRBV7-8 and TRBJ2-3, is as follows: GAGVSQSPRYKVAKRGQDVALRCDPISGHVSLFWYQQALGQGPEFLTYFQNEAQLDKSGLPSDRFFAERPEGSVSTLKIQRTQQEDSAVYLCASSYRAAGTDTQYFGPGTRLTVL.

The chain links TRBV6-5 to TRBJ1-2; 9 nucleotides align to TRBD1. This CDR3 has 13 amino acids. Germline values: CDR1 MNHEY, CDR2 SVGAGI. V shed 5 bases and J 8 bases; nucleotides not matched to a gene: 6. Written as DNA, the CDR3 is TGTGCCAGCAGTGTACAGGGGGCTTGGGGCTACACCTTC. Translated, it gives CASSVQGAWGYTF.

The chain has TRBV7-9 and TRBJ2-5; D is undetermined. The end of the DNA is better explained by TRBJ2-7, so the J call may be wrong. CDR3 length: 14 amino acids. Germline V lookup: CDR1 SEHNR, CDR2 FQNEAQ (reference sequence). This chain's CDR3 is CASSPWTDSYEQYF. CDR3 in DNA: TGTGCCAGCAGCCCCTGGACGGATTCCTACGAGCAGTACTTC.

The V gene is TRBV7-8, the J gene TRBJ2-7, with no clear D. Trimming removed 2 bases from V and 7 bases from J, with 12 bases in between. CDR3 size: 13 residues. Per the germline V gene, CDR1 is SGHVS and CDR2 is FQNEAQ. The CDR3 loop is CASSLNAGREQYF. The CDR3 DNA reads TGTGCCAGCAGCTTAAATGCCGGGCGAGAGCAGTACTTC.

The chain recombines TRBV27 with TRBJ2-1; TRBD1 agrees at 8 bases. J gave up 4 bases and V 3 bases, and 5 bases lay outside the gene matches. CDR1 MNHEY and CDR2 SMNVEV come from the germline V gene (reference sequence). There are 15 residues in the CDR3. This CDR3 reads CASSFGGQAYNEQFF. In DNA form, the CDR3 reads TGTGCCAGCAGTTTTGGGGGACAGGCTTACAATGAGCAGTTCTTC.

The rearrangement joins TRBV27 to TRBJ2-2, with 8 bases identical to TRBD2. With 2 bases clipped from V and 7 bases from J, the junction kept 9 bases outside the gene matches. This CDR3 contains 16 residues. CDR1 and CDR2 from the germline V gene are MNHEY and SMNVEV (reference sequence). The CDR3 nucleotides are TGTGCCAGCAGTTTAATTCTCAGCGGGGGAGTCGGGGAGCTGTTTTTT. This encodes CASSLILSGGVGELFF.

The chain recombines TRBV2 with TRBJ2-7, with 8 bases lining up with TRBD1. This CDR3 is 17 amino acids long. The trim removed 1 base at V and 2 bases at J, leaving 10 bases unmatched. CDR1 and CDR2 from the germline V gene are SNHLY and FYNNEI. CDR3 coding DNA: TGTGCCAGCAGTGAAGGGGCGCGGGACAGGCCTCCCTACGAGCAGTACTTC. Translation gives CASSEGARDRPPYEQYF. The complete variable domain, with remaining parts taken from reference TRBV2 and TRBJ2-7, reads EPEVTQTPSHQVTQMGQEVILRCVPISNHLYFYWYRQILGQKVEFLVSFYNNEISEKSEIFDDQFSVERPDGSNFTLKIRSTKLEDSAMYFCASSEGARDRPPYEQYFGPGTRLTVT.

The CDR3 coding sequence is TGTGCCAGCAGGGTACAGGGTGTCTCCCACTATGGCTACACCTTC. Translating it yields CASRVQGVSHYGYTF. The chain couples TRBV28 to TRBJ1-2; TRBD1 might be the D (6 bases). Trimming removed 6 bases from V and 3 bases from J, with 17 bases in between. CDR3 length equals 15 residues. From germline, CDR1 is MDHEN and CDR2 SYDVKM.